This T cell receptor (beta chain) was retrieved from a study of cytomegalovirus exposure and HLA in healthy donors (dated by TCRdb to about 2017). Broadly, across the study: An earlier analysis of some 620 of the donors reported 276 Gb of sequence data and some 110 million unique TCR beta sequences obtained from some 170 million T cells. An early release that covered some 630 HLA-typed donors contained around 300 gigabases of sequencing data and some 87 million unique TCR sequences. Of the roughly 400 genotyped donors, about 80% fell in the genetic ancestry cluster associated with self-reported Caucasian donors. The aim of the study was to test whether cataloging public T cell receptors could identify signatures of past pathogen exposure. Using immunosequencing, the study profiled T cell repertoires from around 680 subjects and related those repertoires to cytomegalovirus serostatus. A separate validation cohort of over a hundred different subjects was used in addition to the approximately 640-subject first cohort. To predict cytomegalovirus infection status, the study brought together high-throughput TCR immunosequencing, statistical association of individual TCRs with disease status, and machine learning. A later analysis re-examined previously published TCR beta repertoires from hundreds of donors and added high-resolution HLA genotyping to investigate patterns of TCR occurrence. In the later analysis, no new phenotypic data were used to find candidate immune exposures; instead, reliance was placed on TCR beta sequences and their occurrence across donors. To decide whether each TCR beta V gene segment behaved as functional or pseudogenic, an earlier analysis of some 570 of the donors relied on high-throughput TCR beta sequencing. Donor age, sex, ethnicity and CMV serostatus were compiled together with the repertoire data. In a later genetic analysis, genome-wide SNP genotypes for about three fifths of the roughly 670 donors were used, and that subset was treated as a discovery cohort. All discovery cohort repertoires had been generated on a single sequencing platform. Class I and class II HLA loci were covered by the typing at four-digit resolution. Typing coverage varied by locus: about 629-640 donors for A, B, C, DRB1 and DQB1; roughly 500 for DQA1; nearly 610 for DPA1; about 450 for DPB1. Roughly five DR-DQ haplotypes were handled as single units for association and clustering because linkage in the cohort was strong. Across 398 genotyped donors of the cohort, an average of approximately 200,000 unique TCR beta nucleotide sequences per donor were sequenced, and 15% to 20% of those sequences were non-productive. General conclusions and limits of the study: This cohort had only TCR beta chains sequenced, and the lack of alpha or paired-chain data limited which features could be detected. Immune exposure information for the cohort was limited to CMV serostatus. Cytomegalovirus status was reported to be diagnosed by the classifier with high specificity and sensitivity in both the original and validation cohorts. Most TCR sequences were observed very rarely across donors, whereas some public TCRs were present in many individuals. A later analysis reported that several top co-occurrence clusters appeared linked to parvovirus B19, influenza, CMV and Epstein-Barr virus. The authors suggested that the approach could potentially be generalized to other disease states and immunological phenotypes. Because HLA typing was unavailable for some donors at each locus, only the typed subset was used in association tests. Sequencing depth was assumed to be roughly uniform across donors in the presence/absence analyses, though that assumption may not hold. Some IMGT-functional V segments, including TRBV6-2 and TRBV6-3, could not be distinguished by the 87-base-pair reads and were therefore excluded. When HLA alleles, especially DR and DQ, strongly co-occurred, attributing TCR associations to individual alleles was difficult. In a later analysis, the rate of TCR association differed among HLA loci, with DRB1 alleles having the most associated TCRs and HLA-C alleles having the fewest. Most CMV-associated TCR beta chains appeared to be HLA-restricted in a later analysis, and the HLA associations seemed to be driven largely by CMV exposure. Because counts were too low, roughly 16 rarely observed V segments, including chromosome 9 orphons, were excluded from the earlier analysis of 587 of the donors. In a later analysis, HLA-associated TCR beta chains showed more clonal expansion and lower generation probabilities than non-associated chains that were equally common. The sequencing pipeline was judged likely to have produced a cluster of highly shared sequence variants as a technical artifact. According to a later genetic analysis, donors in an Asian-associated ancestry cluster had fewer N-insertions in productive TCRs than the approximately 700-donor mean. V-gene and J-gene trimming of TCR beta chains was associated with a missense DCLRE1C variant in a later genetic analysis, and the association was replicated in an independent cohort. A later analysis associated about 17,000 TCR beta sequences with specific HLA alleles at a false discovery rate of 0.05. In vitro tests confirmed that three of the cytomegalovirus-associated TCR beta chains recognize cytomegalovirus antigens. Correlated functional status among segregating V segments might be attributable to linkage disequilibrium, but an unknown experimental factor could not be ruled out. In an earlier analysis of approximately 600 of the donors, most TCR beta V segments were observed in productive rearrangements about 87% or about 30% of the time, broadly matching IMGT annotations. A further reported finding was that TCR beta sequences accurately predicted the HLA-A and HLA-B alleles for most subjects in the first cohort. A total of 150 to 200 TCR beta chains were listed by the study as associated with cytomegalovirus.

The library was made by the immunoSEQ multiplex PCR assay. For the multiplex PCR, a mixture combining 60 forward primers for TCR Vbeta segments and 13 reverse primers for TCR Jbeta segments was used. The CDR3 region of rearranged TCR beta genes was amplified from genomic DNA by a multiplex PCR assay. The amplified TCR beta libraries were sequenced on the Illumina HiSeq System as 87-base-pair reads. The authors' analysis ran thus. A later analysis tallied 70 million to 100 million unique TCR beta chains across the 640 or so repertoires, and approximately 12 million of those chains were shared by two or more donors. To remove PCR and sequencing errors, raw reads were error-corrected and collapsed into unique sequences using a nearest-neighbor algorithm that merged closely related sequences. CDR3 sequences were aligned to IMGT reference sequences to assign V, D and J gene segments. For a sequence to be retained, a match of at least six nucleotides to both a V gene segment and a J gene segment was required. Rearrangements were classified as productive when the CDR3 lacked stop codons and remained in frame with V and J, and all other rearrangements were classified as non-productive. CDR3 was defined according to IMGT convention as the region running from the second conserved V-encoded cysteine to the conserved J-encoded phenylalanine. In an earlier analysis of approximately 500 of the donors, sequences lacking an unambiguous match to a single V gene segment were excluded. In an earlier analysis of around 600 of the donors, V segments were called functional above 56.7% productive rearrangements and were called segregating when the between-donor standard deviation exceeded 5%. To diagnose cytomegalovirus status from the catalog of TCR beta chain sequences, a statistical classification framework was built. In a later analysis, TCR nucleotide sequences were compared against IMGT/GENE-DB human TR gene sequences so that V and J genes could be assigned. A later analysis assigned CDR3 sequences and most-parsimonious VDJ recombination scenarios with the TCRdist pipeline. In a later analysis, each TCR beta chain was defined by its CDR3 amino acid sequence together with its V-gene family, and reads lacking a unique V-gene family were excluded. As a way to deal with suspected cross-contamination and a sequencing artifact, a later analysis dropped under 600 nucleotide sequences that were highly shared and had low generation probability. For each public chain, a later analysis derived a clonal expansion index from normalized ranks of inferred template counts within each repertoire. In a later analysis, generation probabilities were computed using a VDJ recombination model fitted to out-of-frame rearrangements, and the results were checked against IGoR. A later analysis scored TCR-TCR, TCR-HLA and TCR-CMV co-occurrence with hypergeometric tests, applying a repertoire-size bias correction to TCR pairs. To estimate false discovery rates, a later analysis permuted the HLA or CMV assignments 20 times. A later analysis grouped co-occurring TCRs with DBSCAN, adding TCRdist sequence similarity when clustering within HLA-allele-positive subsets. Co-occurrence clustering excluded repertoires with fewer than 30,000 or more than 120,000 public chains, plus five with anomalous nucleotide sharing. Not all clones reach the TCRdb copy of this immuneACCESS table, which keeps in-frame sequences only. Checked studies attribute under half of the gap to unresolved V genes and leave the rest unexplained. Clone size and V and J calls were adopted from that table, with D and trimming inferred from the DNA. The sample table contains 90,000 to 100,000 clones; only one count was recorded for over 65% of them. The ten largest make up 3.5% to 4.5% of the sample.

After removal of 7 bases from V and 6 bases from J, the junction retains 14 bases not matched to a gene. Taken from the germline V gene, the CDR1 and CDR2 loops are MDHEN and SYDVKM. Inclusive of the bounding cysteine and phenylalanine, the CDR3 is 15 residues long. Of all the DNA, just the CDR3 is kept, 45 bases in frame from base 1. For this clone: No antigen is known for it. No much larger clone is present one base from it, and per-base qualities are unavailable.

The cohort consisted of more than 650 healthy bone marrow donors. At the time of sampling, all cohort members were nominally healthy, though unrecorded immune exposures were likely present. The donor tested CMV seronegative, placing the donor among the 300 to 450 seronegative members of the cohort. Every donor gave a peripheral blood sample, and the peripheral blood mononuclear cells from that sample were used for TCR beta sequencing. The Qiagen DNeasy Blood Extraction Kit was used to extract genomic DNA from the blood cell samples. The source of this sequence is a man aged 30 to 39 in good health and CMV-seronegative. What was sequenced was PBMCs. The chain joins TRBV28 to TRBJ2-5, with 7 bases matching TRBD1. The DNA sequence follows: TGTGCCAGCAACCCTCGACAGGGAACTAGGAAGACCCAGTACTTC. The encoded protein is CASNPRQGTRKTQYF.